The clone carrying this T cell receptor beta chain was seen many times. Its antigen is as yet unknown. The read terminates 3 residues before the CDR3 end, so the remaining end is supplied by the germline J gene. This sample is drawn from a study of T cell clonality in common variable immunodeficiency. There are 13 residues in the CDR3. V was clipped by 7 bases and J by 6 bases; unmatched bases: 8. CDR1 is SGHVS and CDR2 is FQNEAQ in the germline V gene. Assay: immunoSEQ multiplex PCR; the TCRdb copy retains only in-frame clones and omits some. The sample was found to contain approximately 34,000 clones, and every one recurs. Whole-study findings and limits: CVID subjects showed higher TCRbeta clonality than healthy controls. CVID subjects shared fewer TCRbeta clones than healthy controls did. In common variable immunodeficiency, TCR beta chains reportedly carried fewer deletions and N-nucleotide insertions.

The chain recombines TRBV7-8 with TRBJ2-7, with 8 positions matching TRBD1. Sequenced sample: peripheral blood mononuclear cells. The TCR was taken from a person aged 18-69 years in good health. Partial CDR3 DNA: TGTGCCAGCACCATGACAGGGGTGGGCGAG. Its translation is CASTMTGVGE. The CDR3 reads in full as CASTMTGVGEQYF.